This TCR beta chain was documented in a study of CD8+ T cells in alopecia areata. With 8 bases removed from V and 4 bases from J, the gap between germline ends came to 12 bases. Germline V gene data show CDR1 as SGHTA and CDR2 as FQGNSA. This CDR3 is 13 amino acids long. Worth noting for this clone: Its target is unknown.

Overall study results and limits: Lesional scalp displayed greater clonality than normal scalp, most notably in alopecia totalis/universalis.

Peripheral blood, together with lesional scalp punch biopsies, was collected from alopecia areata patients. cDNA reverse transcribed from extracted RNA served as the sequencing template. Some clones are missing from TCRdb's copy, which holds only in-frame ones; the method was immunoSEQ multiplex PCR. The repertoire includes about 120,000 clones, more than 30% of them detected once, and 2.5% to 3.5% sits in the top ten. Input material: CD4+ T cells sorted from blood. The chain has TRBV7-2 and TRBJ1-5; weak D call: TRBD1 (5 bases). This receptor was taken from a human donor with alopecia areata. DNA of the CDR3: TGTGCCAGCTCAACAGGAAGAAATCAGCCCCAGCATTTT. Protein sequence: CASSTGRNQPQHF.